The following is a T cell receptor (beta chain) sequence with its context. The length of the CDR3 is 13 residues. Trimming cost V 6 bases and J 6 bases, with 14 bases left between them. Germline V gene data show CDR1 as SNHLY and CDR2 as FYNNEI. The sample is drawn from a study of the immune and genomic landscape of osteosarcoma. Clones were sequenced by immunoSEQ multiplex PCR, and TCRdb holds only the in-frame ones, with some missing. Among roughly 1,200 clones, about 68% were seen once, and the ten largest hold over 7.5%. The specimen sequenced was primary tumor tissue from the femur. The V call is TRBV2, the J call TRBJ1-2, with D tentatively TRBD1 (6 bases). The clonotype originates from a man aged 25-40 years with osteosarcoma. CDR3 DNA sequence: TGTGCCAGCAGGGGGGGCGGAGTCGATGGCTACACCTTC. This gives the protein CASRGGGVDGYTF.